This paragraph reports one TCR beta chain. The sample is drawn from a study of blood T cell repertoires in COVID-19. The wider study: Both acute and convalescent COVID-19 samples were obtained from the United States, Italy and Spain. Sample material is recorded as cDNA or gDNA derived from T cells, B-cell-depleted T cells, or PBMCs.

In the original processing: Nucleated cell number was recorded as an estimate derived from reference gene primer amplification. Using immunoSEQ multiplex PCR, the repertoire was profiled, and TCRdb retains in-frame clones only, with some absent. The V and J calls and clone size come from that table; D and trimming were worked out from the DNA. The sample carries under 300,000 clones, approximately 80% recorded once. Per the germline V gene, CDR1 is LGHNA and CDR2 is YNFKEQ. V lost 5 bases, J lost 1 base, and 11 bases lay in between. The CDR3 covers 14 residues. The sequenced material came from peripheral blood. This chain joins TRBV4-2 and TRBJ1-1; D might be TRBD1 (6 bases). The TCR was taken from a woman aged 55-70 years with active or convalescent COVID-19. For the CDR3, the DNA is TGTGCCAGCAGCAGCGGGGGCTGGAACACTGAAGCTTTCTTT. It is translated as CASSSGGWNTEAFF.